The T cell receptor beta chain under discussion was sequenced for a study of brain T cells in children with intractable seizures (dated by TCRdb to about 2021). For the wider study: Resected brain tissue from 53 pediatric epilepsy surgery cases was initially screened for immune gene transcripts with a NanoString immunology panel. Most of the 12 selected surgery cases also had pre-surgery blood sequenced, which left four cases with brain tissue only. Results and caveats for the whole study, not just this receptor: Because sequencing depth differed between pre- and post-surgery blood, the absence of clones from the pre-surgery sample may reflect undersampling. Viral specificity was inferred solely from CDR3 sequence similarity, and the HCMV serostatus of the patients was not known.

The immunoSEQ assay was used to generate TCR beta chain sequences from genomic DNA. As for how the authors treated the data: CDR3 sequences that did not begin with the conserved framework cysteine at position 104 were removed by hand. To get clonality, the normalized Shannon's Diversity Index was subtracted from one, giving values from 0 (maximal diversity) to 1 (oligoclonal). Differences in the frequency of the same CDR3 between samples, such as brain versus blood, were assessed with chi-squared comparison-of-proportions tests. Public clonotypes were identified by searching immuneACCESS, and similarity to known antiviral clonotypes was assessed with the VDJdb browser. Here the immuneACCESS table is served through TCRdb, limited to in-frame sequences with V and J called. Missing clones are a known gap in these copies; in checked studies unresolved V genes cover under half, and the rest lacks a known reason. That table furnishes V, J and clone size, whereas the DNA furnished D and trimming. The sample profile shows 300,000 to 400,000 clones; 93% of them were found once. The top ten constitute approximately 5% of the sample.

This clone has just one count. It has no known antigen specificity. No base quality information exists; no much larger clone differs at one position. Interpreted using the paper, the time point label stands for: blood from clinic visit 5 months post-surgery; TSC patient then seizure free. The surgery cases showing the highest brain T cell transcript signatures were chosen for TCR beta chain sequencing of brain tissue and, when available, of blood. Before surgery, patients had received at least one anti-epileptic drug. The TCR-sequenced patients were children whose drug-resistant epilepsy was caused by tuberous sclerosis complex, focal cortical dysplasia, Rasmussen encephalitis or hemimegalencephaly. The Monarch genomic DNA purification kit was used to extract bulk genomic DNA from unsorted brain tissue and from whole blood. Inclusive of the bounding cysteine and phenylalanine, the CDR3 is 16 residues long. Only CDR3 DNA remains: 48 bases, in frame from the first base. Sequences LGHDT (CDR1) and YNNKEL (CDR2) are obtained from the germline V gene (reference sequence). Trimming takes 6 bases off V and 1 base off J; junction bases not matched to a gene: 6.

The TCR comes from a boy under two years old with tuberous sclerosis and intractable seizures. The sample in question was peripheral blood, obtained 4 to 5 months after surgery. The rearranged chain carries TRBV3-1 (or the pseudogene TRBV3-2) and TRBJ2-5, with 12 bases matching TRBD2. CDR3 reads: CASRHVGLAGQETQYF. The sequence in DNA is TGTGCCAGCAGACATGTGGGACTAGCGGGCCAAGAGACCCAGTACTTC.